This section outlines one T cell receptor (beta chain) sequence together with its context. In the original processing: From reference gene primer amplification, estimates of nucleated cell counts were derived. Method: immunoSEQ multiplex PCR; TCRdb's copy keeps in-frame clones and lacks some. The V and J calls and the clone size are those of that table, but D and trimming were determined from the DNA. The repertoire holds about 170,000 clones, with around 92% as singletons. These data come from a study of blood T cell repertoires in COVID-19. Study context: The study drew acute and convalescent COVID-19 samples from the United States, Italy and Spain. PBMCs, B-cell-depleted T cells, or T cells provided the cDNA or gDNA that made up the material.

Seattle participants joined during active infection and were tracked over time. This CDR3 spans 13 amino acids. Germline CDR1 is KGHDR and CDR2 is SFDVKD. V lost 9 bases to trimming and J lost 0 bases; unmatched junction nucleotides: 1. The sample comprised peripheral blood. The chain employs TRBV24-1 and TRBJ2-3; 8 bases match TRBD1. The sequence was collected from a man between 25 and 39 years old with COVID-19, enrolled during active disease. The CDR3 reads CATGQGSTDTQYF. For the CDR3, the DNA is TGTGCCACCGGACAGGGAAGCACAGATACGCAGTATTTT.